These T cell receptor beta chains were read from a single sample in a study of cytomegalovirus exposure and HLA in healthy donors. Sequencing used immunoSEQ multiplex PCR; TCRdb keeps in-frame clones, though not all of them. There are 150,000 to 200,000 clones in the sample; around 81% occur only once, and around 2% lies in the top ten. Sequenced sample: PBMCs. These receptors came from a man between 25 and 39 years old in good health and CMV-seropositive. The CDR3 runs from the conserved cysteine through the conserved F or W. The order of the fields is V gene, D gene, clone size, J gene, CDR3 DNA, CDR3 protein. The D gene is left open where the match is weak. Not all rows give a size; the values are once, few, many and, for expanded clones, a class.

v_call: TRBV7-9
d_call: -
clone_size: -
j_call: TRBJ2-7
cdr3_nt: TGTGCCAGCAGCTTACGATTAGGCGGAGCCTACCAGCAGTACTTC
cdr3_aa: CASSLRLGGAYQQYF

v_call: TRBV5-8
d_call: -
clone_size: -
j_call: TRBJ2-3
cdr3_nt: TGTGCCAGCAGCTTCAATGGGGCGCTTGCCACAGATACGCAGTATTTT
cdr3_aa: CASSFNGALATDTQYF

v_call: TRBV11-3
d_call: -
clone_size: -
j_call: TRBJ2-1
cdr3_nt: TGTGCCAGCAGCGGGCGCCGAATCAATGAGCAGTTCTTC
cdr3_aa: CASSGRRINEQFF

v_call: TRBV15
d_call: -
clone_size: few
j_call: TRBJ2-2
cdr3_nt: TGTGCCACCAGCAGAGGGGGGCAGAACACCGGGGAGCTGTTTTTT
cdr3_aa: CATSRGGQNTGELFF

v_call: TRBV2
d_call: TRBD1
clone_size: few
j_call: TRBJ2-7
cdr3_nt: TGTGCCAGCACCCGGGTGGACAGGGGGAAGTACTTC
cdr3_aa: CASTRVDRGKYF

v_call: TRBV29-1
d_call: TRBD2
clone_size: -
j_call: TRBJ2-3
cdr3_nt: TGCAGCGGCCATCGGGGGGTGGTCACAGATACGCAGTATTTT
cdr3_aa: CSGHRGVVTDTQYF

v_call: TRBV4-3
d_call: TRBD2
clone_size: -
j_call: TRBJ2-7
cdr3_nt: TGCGCCAGCAGCTCAAGATGGGTCGGGGGGGCCGGCCACGAGCAGTACTTC
cdr3_aa: CASSSRWVGGAGHEQYF

v_call: TRBV27
d_call: TRBD1
clone_size: once
j_call: TRBJ1-2
cdr3_nt: TGTGCCAGCAGTTTCCTCGCCCGGACAGGGGCCGGCTATGGCTACACCTTC
cdr3_aa: CASSFLARTGAGYGYTF

v_call: TRBV4-1
d_call: -
clone_size: -
j_call: TRBJ1-1
cdr3_nt: TGCGCCAGCAGCACGAGGGGGATGAACACTGAAGCTTTCTTT
cdr3_aa: CASSTRGMNTEAFF

v_call: TRBV9
d_call: TRBD1
clone_size: -
j_call: TRBJ1-6
cdr3_nt: TGTGCCAGCAGTCCGGGACAGGGGAATTCACCCCTCCACTTT
cdr3_aa: CASSPGQGNSPLHF

v_call: TRBV27
d_call: -
clone_size: -
j_call: TRBJ2-5
cdr3_nt: TGTGCCAGCAGTTTCCTCCAGGGGCATAGACAAGAGACCCAGTACTTC
cdr3_aa: CASSFLQGHRQETQYF

v_call: TRBV7-7
d_call: -
clone_size: -
j_call: TRBJ2-2
cdr3_nt: TGTGCTAGCAGCCCCCGGGCAGGGGCGTATACCGGGGAGCTGTTTTTT
cdr3_aa: CASSPRAGAYTGELFF

v_call: TRBV27
d_call: -
clone_size: -
j_call: TRBJ2-2
cdr3_nt: TGTGCCAGCACAGCAGGGCGTACCGGGGAGCTGTTTTTT
cdr3_aa: CASTAGRTGELFF

v_call: TRBV7-2
d_call: TRBD2
clone_size: -
j_call: TRBJ2-5
cdr3_nt: TGTGCCAGCAACCCATGGGGGGGGGTAGAGACCCAGTACTTC
cdr3_aa: CASNPWGGVETQYF

v_call: TRBV5-5
d_call: -
clone_size: once
j_call: TRBJ1-2
cdr3_nt: TGTGCCAGCAGCTTACAAGGGGGCTATGGCTACACCTTC
cdr3_aa: CASSLQGGYGYTF

v_call: TRBV10-1
d_call: TRBD2
clone_size: -
j_call: TRBJ2-3
cdr3_nt: TGCGCCAGCAGTAGCGGGGGGCGCACAGATACGCAGTATTTT
cdr3_aa: CASSSGGRTDTQYF

v_call: TRBV10-3
d_call: TRBD2
clone_size: once
j_call: TRBJ2-1
cdr3_nt: TGTGCCATCAGTGGGGCAGGTCGGGAGGGTGAGCAGTTCTTC
cdr3_aa: CAISGAGREGEQFF

v_call: TRBV29-1
d_call: TRBD2
clone_size: -
j_call: TRBJ2-4
cdr3_nt: TGCAGCGCCGAGGGGACTAGAAGGGGTCAAAACATTCAGTACTTC
cdr3_aa: CSAEGTRRGQNIQYF

v_call: TRBV9
d_call: -
clone_size: once
j_call: TRBJ1-1
cdr3_nt: TGTGCCAGCAGCGTAGGTCCCGACACTGAAGCTTTCTTT
cdr3_aa: CASSVGPDTEAFF

v_call: TRBV13
d_call: -
clone_size: -
j_call: TRBJ2-5
cdr3_nt: TGTGCCAGCAGCCCCCGGGACTTCCAAGAGACCCAGTACTTC
cdr3_aa: CASSPRDFQETQYF

v_call: TRBV4-2
d_call: TRBD2
clone_size: -
j_call: TRBJ2-3
cdr3_nt: TGTGCCAGCTCCGGACTAGTCCCCACAGATACGCAGTATTTT
cdr3_aa: CASSGLVPTDTQYF

v_call: TRBV7-6
d_call: TRBD1
clone_size: -
j_call: TRBJ1-1
cdr3_nt: TGTGCCAGCAGCCGTGGGACAGTTAACACTGAAGCTTTCTTT
cdr3_aa: CASSRGTVNTEAFF

v_call: TRBV7-9
d_call: TRBD2
clone_size: -
j_call: TRBJ2-1
cdr3_nt: TGTGCCAGCAGCTTAACGGGGGGGACGGGAAATGAGCAGTTCTTC
cdr3_aa: CASSLTGGTGNEQFF

v_call: TRBV7-9
d_call: -
clone_size: -
j_call: TRBJ1-2
cdr3_nt: TGTGCCAGCAGGGATACAGGCCAAGCTAACTATGGCTACACCTTC
cdr3_aa: CASRDTGQANYGYTF

v_call: TRBV2
d_call: TRBD2
clone_size: once
j_call: TRBJ2-6
cdr3_nt: TGTGCCGGGGGGGGACCTCCTCTCGGGGCCAACGTCCTGACTTTC
cdr3_aa: CAGGGPPLGANVLTF

v_call: TRBV19
d_call: TRBD2
clone_size: few
j_call: TRBJ2-3
cdr3_nt: TGTGCCAGTAGTATGGGGCTAGCGGGGGGGCGGGCCGGAGATACGCAGTATTTT
cdr3_aa: CASSMGLAGGRAGDTQYF

v_call: TRBV5-5
d_call: TRBD2
clone_size: once
j_call: TRBJ2-3
cdr3_nt: TGTGCCAGCAGCTTGGGTAGCGGGGACCCCACAGATACGCAGTATTTT
cdr3_aa: CASSLGSGDPTDTQYF

v_call: TRBV7-9
d_call: -
clone_size: -
j_call: TRBJ1-6
cdr3_nt: TGTGCCAGCAGCGCCCCCAGTCCAAATTCACCCCTCCACTTT
cdr3_aa: CASSAPSPNSPLHF

v_call: TRBV2
d_call: -
clone_size: few
j_call: TRBJ1-4
cdr3_nt: TGTGCCAGCAGAAAAAGGACACGGGGAGGGGAAAAACTGTTTTTT
cdr3_aa: CASRKRTRGGEKLFF

v_call: TRBV4-2
d_call: TRBD2
clone_size: few
j_call: TRBJ2-5
cdr3_nt: TGTGCCAGCAGCCTCACCGCCGGACTAGCGGGTGCGGCGGGGGAGACCCAGTACTTC
cdr3_aa: CASSLTAGLAGAAGETQYF

v_call: TRBV12-5
d_call: TRBD2
clone_size: once
j_call: TRBJ2-2
cdr3_nt: TGTGCTAGTGGTTTCCTTCTAGCGGGGGGTGATGGCGGGGAGCTGTTTTTT
cdr3_aa: CASGFLLAGGDGGELFF

v_call: TRBV19
d_call: TRBD2
clone_size: -
j_call: TRBJ2-5
cdr3_nt: TGTGCCAGTAGTACCGGGACTAGGTCGCTCCAAGAGACCCAGTACTTC
cdr3_aa: CASSTGTRSLQETQYF

v_call: TRBV5-1
d_call: TRBD1
clone_size: -
j_call: TRBJ2-7
cdr3_nt: TGCGCCAGCACCCCTCGGGACAGGGCTTACGAGCAGTACTTC
cdr3_aa: CASTPRDRAYEQYF

v_call: TRBV9
d_call: TRBD1
clone_size: -
j_call: TRBJ1-1
cdr3_nt: TGTGCCAGCAGCGTTCAGGGGGCGAACACTGAAGCTTTCTTT
cdr3_aa: CASSVQGANTEAFF

v_call: TRBV19
d_call: TRBD2
clone_size: -
j_call: TRBJ2-3
cdr3_nt: TGTGCCAGTTCCAGGGGACTAGCGGGGTCCACAGATACGCAGTATTTT
cdr3_aa: CASSRGLAGSTDTQYF

v_call: TRBV18
d_call: TRBD1
clone_size: -
j_call: TRBJ1-6
cdr3_nt: TGTGCCAGCTCGGGGACAGGGGCCGGGGATTCACCCCTCCACTTT
cdr3_aa: CASSGTGAGDSPLHF

v_call: TRBV4-1
d_call: -
clone_size: -
j_call: TRBJ2-1
cdr3_nt: TGCGCCAGCAGCCAAGTCTCGCTAGCCGCGAGCTCCTACAATGAGCAGTTCTTC
cdr3_aa: CASSQVSLAASSYNEQFF

v_call: TRBV19
d_call: TRBD1
clone_size: -
j_call: TRBJ2-6
cdr3_nt: TGTGCCAGCGCAGGGGGGACAGGGTACTCTGGGGCCAACGTCCTGACTTTC
cdr3_aa: CASAGGTGYSGANVLTF

v_call: TRBV7-2
d_call: -
clone_size: -
j_call: TRBJ1-3
cdr3_nt: TGTGCCAGCAGCCTATCAGGGGCTGGAAACACCATATATTTT
cdr3_aa: CASSLSGAGNTIYF

v_call: TRBV5-1
d_call: -
clone_size: -
j_call: TRBJ1-2
cdr3_nt: TGCGCCAGCAGCGACCAATCCAGGGGAGAAGGCTACACCTTC
cdr3_aa: CASSDQSRGEGYTF

v_call: TRBV28
d_call: TRBD2
clone_size: -
j_call: TRBJ2-3
cdr3_nt: TGTGCCAGCATAGCGGGGGGTACAGATACGCAGTATTTT
cdr3_aa: CASIAGGTDTQYF

v_call: TRBV7-2
d_call: -
clone_size: -
j_call: TRBJ2-7
cdr3_nt: TGTGCCAGCAGCCCTTTGACAGGCTTCGACGAGCAGTACTTC
cdr3_aa: CASSPLTGFDEQYF

v_call: TRBV6-1
d_call: TRBD2
clone_size: -
j_call: TRBJ2-7
cdr3_nt: TGTGCCAGCAGAAAATTAGCGGGGGGGCTGGACGAGCAGTACTTC
cdr3_aa: CASRKLAGGLDEQYF

v_call: TRBV6-6
d_call: TRBD2
clone_size: -
j_call: TRBJ2-5
cdr3_nt: TGTGCCAGCATGCCGACTAGCGGGGGGTGGGGAGAGACCCAGTACTTC
cdr3_aa: CASMPTSGGWGETQYF

v_call: TRBV6-5
d_call: -
clone_size: -
j_call: TRBJ2-5
cdr3_nt: TGTGCCAGCAGTTCTGGACAGACCCGAGAGACCCAGTACTTC
cdr3_aa: CASSSGQTRETQYF

v_call: TRBV6-6
d_call: TRBD1
clone_size: -
j_call: TRBJ1-4
cdr3_nt: TGTGCCAGCCTGCGGACAGGATTGAATGAAAAACTGTTTTTT
cdr3_aa: CASLRTGLNEKLFF

v_call: TRBV6-5
d_call: -
clone_size: -
j_call: TRBJ2-7
cdr3_nt: TGTGCCAGCAGTTATAGGCAGGGTGGGTTCTACGAGCAGTACTTC
cdr3_aa: CASSYRQGGFYEQYF

v_call: TRBV4-3
d_call: -
clone_size: -
j_call: TRBJ2-1
cdr3_nt: TGCGCCAGCAGCCAAGATTCCCGAACTAGGGAGCAGTTCTTC
cdr3_aa: CASSQDSRTREQFF

v_call: TRBV27
d_call: -
clone_size: -
j_call: TRBJ2-4
cdr3_nt: TGTGCCAGCAGTTCTACCGGAGGGGGGGCCGCGAAAAACATTCAGTACTTC
cdr3_aa: CASSSTGGGAAKNIQYF

v_call: TRBV9
d_call: -
clone_size: -
j_call: TRBJ2-6
cdr3_nt: TGTGCCAGCAGCGGCTCCGCCGGGAGCTCTGGGGCCAACGTCCTGACTTTC
cdr3_aa: CASSGSAGSSGANVLTF

v_call: TRBV6-5
d_call: TRBD1
clone_size: once
j_call: TRBJ2-1
cdr3_nt: TGTGCCAGCAGTTCTACTAAAGGGACAGGGTATGATGAGCAGTTCTTC
cdr3_aa: CASSSTKGTGYDEQFF

v_call: TRBV14
d_call: TRBD1
clone_size: -
j_call: TRBJ2-3
cdr3_nt: TGTGCCAGCAGCCAAGAGGACAGGGGGGGTATCTATGGAGATACGCAGTATTTT
cdr3_aa: CASSQEDRGGIYGDTQYF

v_call: TRBV5-5
d_call: -
clone_size: -
j_call: TRBJ2-7
cdr3_nt: TGTGCCAGCAGCTTGGTTAGTTCAGGCCTCTACGAGCAGTACTTC
cdr3_aa: CASSLVSSGLYEQYF